One sample yielded the 10 T cell receptor beta chains listed below, sequenced in a study of tumor and adjacent non-tumor tissue in lung cancer. Three rounds of nested PCR, following a modified ARM-PCR protocol, produced the TCRbeta library. TCRdb called the multiplex PCR reads again in MiXCR, with one record for every CDR3 protein. Of tens of thousands of distinct CDR3 sequences in the sample, around 60% were seen once. The template was RNA from unsorted bulk tissue. Source material: lung tumor tissue. Receptors were obtained from a man aged 45 to 65 with non-small cell lung cancer.

To note about this clonotype: An end of the junction differs from the germline gene, which may be a read error. The chain joins TRBV11-1 to TRBJ1-1; maybe TRBD1 (5 bases). This CDR3 region has 12 residues. In germline, CDR1 is SGHAT, CDR2 FQDESV (reference sequence). CDR3 sequence (DNA): TGTGCCAGCAGCTTAGAGGGGAATGAAGCTTTATTT. It translates to CASSLEGNEALF.

As regards this clonotype: A much larger clonotype is one base distant, so this may be a read error. The CDR3 bases are TGTGCCAGCAGCCTAAGGCCTAATGTCGACGAGCAGTACTTC. Its protein is CASSLRPNVDEQYF. This sequence joins TRBV12-3 or TRBV12-4 and TRBJ2-7; D is uncertain. CDR3 length: 14 residues. The germline V and J ends were trimmed by 6 bases and 5 bases, with 17 bases remaining between them.

Concerning this clonotype: One junction end disagrees with the germline gene, perhaps due to a read error. The rearrangement joins TRBV4-1 to TRBJ2-5; 8 nucleotides align to TRBD2. CDR3 length: 16 residues. Per germline, CDR1 MGHRA and CDR2 YSYEKL. This CDR3 is CVSSQDPTGRGETRYF. CDR3 sequence (DNA): TGCGTCAGCAGCCAAGATCCAACGGGGCGGGGGGAGACCCGGTACTTC.

The genes are TRBV28 and TRBJ1-6, with 9 positions matching TRBD1. The germline V gene has CDR1 MDHEN and CDR2 SYDVKM. The CDR3 extends over 15 amino acids. V dropped 9 bases and J dropped 8; count of bases not matched to a gene: 11. In DNA, the CDR3 is TGTGCCAGTCGGGACAGGGCGAGGATATATTCACCCCTCCACTTT. It is translated as CASRDRARIYSPLHF.

The V call is TRBV19, the J call TRBJ2-7; 7 bases match TRBD1. Germline V lookup: CDR1 LNHDA, CDR2 SQIVND (reference sequence). The ends lost 8 bases at V and 6 bases at J; junction bases unmatched: 7. The CDR3 consists of 12 residues. The CDR3 sequence is CASGTGVSEQYF. CDR3 bases: TGTGCCAGTGGAACAGGGGTGAGCGAGCAGTACTTC.

Concerning this clonotype itself: One junction end disagrees with the germline gene, perhaps due to a read error. The rearrangement joins TRBV11-2 to TRBJ1-1; possible D gene TRBD1, 5 bases. Germline V lookup: CDR1 SGHAT, CDR2 FQNNGV. CDR3 length: 17 amino acids. The CDR3 sequence is CGSSLGPDGRGNTEAFF. In DNA, the CDR3 is TGTGGCAGCAGCTTAGGCCCGGACGGGAGGGGGAACACTGAAGCTTTCTTT.

This clonotype has at least ten counts. The chain recombines TRBV6-6 with TRBJ2-1; TRBD2 aligns across 9 bases. CDR3 length equals 15 residues. The germline CDR1 and CDR2 sequences are MNHNY and SVGAGI (reference sequence). After removal of 7 bases from V and 2 bases from J, the junction contained 6 bases not matched to a gene. This chain's CDR3 is CASKRVAGAYNEQFF. CDR3 DNA: TGTGCCAGCAAAAGGGTAGCGGGGGCCTACAATGAGCAGTTCTTC.

V and J are TRBV24-1 and TRBJ2-1, with D possibly TRBD2 on 6 matching bases. This CDR3 has 15 amino acids. Trimming cost V 4 bases and J 6 bases, with 15 bases left between them. Germline V lookup: CDR1 KGHDR, CDR2 SFDVKD. The CDR3 nucleotides are TGTGCCACCAGTGAGGGGGGATGGTCCACCAATGAGCAGTTCTTC. This codes for CATSEGGWSTNEQFF.

At least ten counts were recorded for this clonotype. The chain recombines TRBV6-2 or TRBV6-3 with TRBJ1-4; TRBD1 is a possible D gene (5 bases). CDR3 length equals 15 residues. V lost 0 bases, J lost 8 bases, and 13 bases lay in between. The germline V gene encodes CDR1 MNHEY and CDR2 SVGEGT. In DNA, the CDR3 is TGTGCCAGCAGTTACTCCCTGGGACCTCGGGAAAAACTGTTTTTT. Its translation is CASSYSLGPREKLFF.

A remark on this clonotype: At one end, the junction sequence differs from germline, possibly due to a read error. V is TRBV30 and J is TRBJ2-1; the D gene is possibly TRBD2 (5 bases). Per germline, CDR1 GTSNPN and CDR2 SVGIG (reference sequence). The CDR3 is 12 amino acids. DNA for the CDR3: TGTGTCTGGACCTTAACCGGGGTTACTCAGTTCTTC. This codes for CVWTLTGVTQFF.